These 6 T cell receptor beta chains share one sample of origin, sequenced in a study of early T cells in non-severe SARS-CoV-2 infection. Each CDR3 protein is one row after TCRdb ran MiXCR on the 5' RACE reads. This sample has about 55,000 distinct CDR3 sequences, with under 8.5% found just once. The input for sequencing was whole blood, taken at baseline. The receptors originated from an adult who was a healthcare worker with PCR-confirmed SARS-CoV-2 infection or an uninfected control (not recorded which).

The V and J genes are TRBV6-5 and TRBJ2-7, with D tentatively TRBD1 (5 bases). V was shortened by 4 bases and J by 3 bases, with 16 bases between the two germline ends. CDR1 and CDR2 (germline): MNHEY, SVGAGI. CDR3 length equals 15 residues. CDR3 protein: CASSFQGYLSYEQYF. The CDR3 bases are TGTGCCAGCAGTTTCCAGGGATACCTAAGCTACGAGCAGTACTTC.

For the CDR3, the DNA is TGTGCCAGCAGTTTTAATGGGGAGACCCAGTACTTC. Protein product: CASSFNGETQYF. The V and J genes are TRBV12-3 or TRBV12-4 and TRBJ2-5; D remains ambiguous. The V end was cut by 3 bases, the J end by 5 bases, with 7 bases between. This CDR3 region has 12 residues.

This clonotype has ten or more counts. This rearrangement joins TRBV7-6 to TRBJ2-3; TRBD2 is a possible D gene (6 bases). Germline-derived CDR1 and CDR2 are SGHVS and FNYEAQ. The CDR3 runs 14 residues. Trimming removed 6 bases from V and 0 bases from J, with 10 bases in between. The CDR3 sequence is CASSTSPSTDTQYF. The CDR3 DNA reads TGTGCCAGCAGTACTAGCCCTAGCACAGATACGCAGTATTTT.

The chain joins TRBV7-9 to TRBJ1-1; D call uncertain. The CDR3 totals 13 residues. Germline values: CDR1 SEHNR, CDR2 FQNEAQ (reference sequence). Trimming shortened V by 1 base and J by 4 bases, and 7 bases separated the two germline ends. The CDR3 here is CASSLGVGTEAFF. For the CDR3, the DNA is TGTGCCAGCAGCTTAGGGGTGGGCACTGAAGCTTTCTTT.

Ten or more counts support this clonotype. The V call is TRBV10-3, the J call TRBJ1-5; 7 nucleotides agree with TRBD1. This CDR3 is 15 amino acids long. Trimming cost V 2 bases and J 3 bases; bases outside gene matches: 4. Germline V gene lookup returns CDR1 ENHRY and CDR2 SYGVKD. The CDR3 loop is CAISEGRGINQPQHF. For the CDR3, the DNA is TGTGCCATCAGTGAGGGCAGGGGGATCAATCAGCCCCAGCATTTT.

This clonotype was counted between two and nine times. This chain uses TRBV5-4 with TRBJ2-3; TRBD2 aligns across 9 bases. The germline gives CDR1 SGHNT, CDR2 YYREEE (reference sequence). This CDR3 contains 16 residues. Unmatched junction bases numbered 6, after V lost 2 bases and J lost 2 bases. CDR3 sequence reads: CASSFSIAGDTDTQYF. For the CDR3, the DNA is TGTGCCAGCAGCTTCTCGATAGCGGGGGACACAGATACGCAGTATTTT.